Below, 9 T cell receptor beta chains from the same sample are listed, as sequenced in a study of spatial heterogeneity in lung cancer. One entry per CDR3 protein results from TCRdb running MiXCR on the 5' RACE reads. The table includes about 18,000 distinct CDR3 sequences, 7.5% detected once. For these TCRs, the target antigens are not known. Stated time point: sample taken at primary tumor resection. Findings of the study overall: Higher tumor mutation counts went along with higher counts of expanded intratumoral alpha and beta TCRs.

The material sequenced was lung tumor tissue, taken at surgery. These receptors were collected from a male donor with early-stage non-small cell lung cancer.

This clonotype occurred many times. The V gene is TRBV3-1, the J gene TRBJ1-1; TRBD1 matches at 10 bases. This CDR3 has 15 residues. V lost 5 bases, J lost 4 bases, and 7 bases stayed unmatched. Germline V CDR1 and CDR2: LGHDT, YNNKEL (reference sequence). The chain's CDR3 is CASSVRQGASTEAFF. CDR3 nucleotides: TGTGCCAGCAGCGTCAGACAGGGGGCATCCACTGAAGCTTTCTTT. The complete variable domain, with remaining parts taken from reference TRBV3-1 and TRBJ1-1, reads DTAVSQTPKYLVTQMGNDKSIKCEQNLGHDTMYWYKQDSKKFLKIMFSYNNKELIINETVPNRFSPKSPDKAHLNLHINSLELGDSAVYFCASSVRQGASTEAFFGQGTRLTVV.

This clonotype appeared many times. The junction shows a germline mismatch at one end, possibly a read error. V is TRBV19 and J is TRBJ1-5; D is perhaps TRBD1 (5 bases). This CDR3 contains 14 residues. Germline values: CDR1 LNHDA, CDR2 SQIVND (reference sequence). The CDR3 nucleotides read TGTGCCAGTAGTCCTCAGGGAGCCGGGGCACCTTTTTGTTTT. This gives the protein CASSPQGAGAPFCF.

This clonotype was observed many times. This chain uses TRBV28 with TRBJ2-5; TRBD2 matches at 11 bases. Germline CDR1 MDHEN, CDR2 SYDVKM. With 6 bases clipped from V and 5 bases from J, the junction kept 11 bases outside the gene matches. CDR3 length: 16 residues. The CDR3 DNA follows: TGTGCCAGCAGCCCGGATAGCGGGGGGGCCTGGGAGACCCAGTACTTC. Its protein is CASSPDSGGAWETQYF.

This clonotype is deemed medium-sized. The chain couples TRBV28 to TRBJ1-2, with no clear D. The germline CDR1 and CDR2 sequences are MDHEN and SYDVKM. The V end lost 4 bases, the J end lost 0 bases, and 15 bases lay between the germline ends. This CDR3 has 16 residues. CDR3 nucleotides: TGTGCCAGCAGTTCCGTCTACACAGATACTAACTATGGCTACACCTTC. As protein: CASSSVYTDTNYGYTF.

This clonotype has ten or more counts. The chain combines TRBV6-2 or TRBV6-3 with TRBJ1-6; perhaps TRBD1 as D (6 bases). Germline CDR1 MNHEY, CDR2 SVGEGT. The CDR3 totals 13 residues. V lost 7 bases and J 12 bases, leaving 16 bases between the germline ends. The CDR3 spells CASKGPGERPLHF. CDR3 DNA sequence: TGTGCCAGCAAAGGCCCAGGGGAAAGACCCCTCCACTTT.

This clonotype appeared many times. The chain combines TRBV30 with TRBJ1-4; D uncertain. The germline V gene has CDR1 GTSNPN and CDR2 SVGIG (reference sequence). V was cut by 6 bases and J by 7 bases, with 18 bases left in between. CDR3 length: 14 amino acids. CDR3 region: CACLRGEGGEKLFF. The CDR3 coding sequence is TGTGCCTGCCTACGGGGAGAGGGTGGTGAAAAACTGTTTTTT. Looking up the rest from reference TRBV30 and TRBJ1-4 gives the full variable domain: SQTIHQWPATLVQPVGSPLSLECTVEGTSNPNLYWYRQAAGRGLQLLFYSVGIGQISSEVPQNLSASRPQDRQFILSSKKLLLSDSGFYLCACLRGEGGEKLFFGSGTQLSVL.

By share, this clonotype ranks as medium-sized. The chain employs TRBV6-5 and TRBJ1-5; 8 nucleotides align to TRBD1. With 7 bases clipped from V and 3 bases from J, the junction kept 5 bases outside the gene matches. Germline V gene lookup returns CDR1 MNHEY and CDR2 SVGAGI. The CDR3 runs to 14 residues. CDR3 sequence reads: CASNGQGDNQPQHF. The CDR3 DNA reads TGTGCCAGCAATGGACAGGGTGACAATCAGCCCCAGCATTTT.

This clonotype was seen a handful of times. This chain uses TRBV7-3 with TRBJ2-6; 7 bases map to TRBD1. Germline V gene data show CDR1 as SGHTA and CDR2 as FQGTGA. The CDR3 has 16 residues. V lost 5 bases and J lost 2; bases outside the gene matches: 6. DNA of the CDR3: TGTGCCAGCAGCCCCAGGGGGTTTGCTGGGGCCAACGTCCTGACTTTC. Translation: CASSPRGFAGANVLTF.

In its sample, this clonotype was seen a few times. This chain uses TRBV12-3 or TRBV12-4 with TRBJ1-4; perhaps TRBD1 as D (5 bases). The CDR3 has 16 amino acids. Trimming stripped 2 bases from V and 2 bases from J, with 12 bases between. CDR3 nucleotide sequence: TGTGCCAGCAGTTTAAGTGGGGGGATTACTAATGAAAAACTGTTTTTT. As protein: CASSLSGGITNEKLFF.